The clone carrying this T cell receptor (beta chain) occurred many times. Its specificity is not known. These data belong to a study of human T cells and chemical hapten exposure. About the study: There were per-sample TCR yield variations, arising mainly from small pooled library volume differences. Points from the study as a whole: Alopecia affecting every donor means their immune response may not match healthy people's.

The time point denotes: patch test 1, 2 weeks after DPC sensitization. Treatment denoted: therapeutic diphenylcyclopropenone sensitization with weekly scalp DPC. V was cut by 5 bases and J by 6 bases, with 14 bases left in between. CDR1 is SGHTA and CDR2 is FQGTGA in the germline V gene. The CDR3 totals 13 residues. Using its own MiXCR run on the RACE reads, TCRdb lists one record per CDR3 protein. Of some 400,000 distinct CDR3 sequences listed, about 4.8% were seen once; the top ten hold approximately 2.3%. The TCR comes from a woman aged 45-60 years with alopecia areata. Some clones in this sample may be carry-over from other donors' samples. The genes are TRBV7-3 and TRBJ2-7, with D perhaps TRBD1 (6 bases). The sample consisted of whole blood, taken in connection with sensitization to the hapten diphenylcyclopropenone (DPC). CDR3: CASSLLTGGEQYF. CDR3 coding DNA: TGTGCCAGCAGCCTACTGACAGGAGGCGAGCAGTACTTC.